The 21 T cell receptor beta chains below all came from one sample that was sequenced in a study of blood T cell repertoires in COVID-19. The data were produced by immunoSEQ multiplex PCR, yet TCRdb's version contains in-frame clones alone and is incomplete. The table has some 230,000 clones, about 85% seen once. Sequencing was performed on peripheral blood. The receptors stem from an older woman who had recovered from COVID-19.

The chain recombines TRBV5-5 with TRBJ1-2, with TRBD1 matching 11 bases. Germline assignment: CDR1 SGHKS and CDR2 YYEKEE (reference sequence). The length of the CDR3 is 15 residues. V shed 4 bases, J shed 4 bases, and the junction held 6 bases outside the gene matches. In DNA form, the CDR3 reads TGTGCCAGCAGCCAGGGACAGGGGGTCCCCTATGGCTACACCTTC. Protein: CASSQGQGVPYGYTF.

V is TRBV7-6 and J is TRBJ1-1; unclear D gene. The CDR3 sequence is 16 residues long. Trimming stripped 1 base from V and 4 bases from J, with 16 bases between. Germline V gene lookup returns CDR1 SGHVS and CDR2 FNYEAQ. The CDR3 bases are TGTGCCAGCAGCTTAGGGGGAGTGGGGAGAAGCACTGAAGCTTTCTTT. It yields the protein CASSLGGVGRSTEAFF.

The chain links TRBV21-1 to TRBJ1-5; TRBD1, the table's D call, was not compared with the DNA. TRBV21-1 has pseudogene status. The CDR3 covers 16 residues. CDR3 sequence: CASSGRDRGRWQPQHF. In DNA form, the CDR3 reads TGTGCCAGCAGCGGCCGGGACAGGGGGCGTTGGCAGCCCCAGCATTTT.

J is TRBJ2-3 and V is TRBV2; tentatively, D is TRBD2 (6 bases). V lost 6 bases to trimming and J lost 4 bases, with 14 bases between them. CDR3 length equals 14 residues. The germline V gene has CDR1 SNHLY and CDR2 FYNNEI. The CDR3 sequence: CASRPIRGSDTQYF. The CDR3 DNA reads as TGTGCCAGCAGGCCCATTCGGGGGTCAGATACGCAGTATTTT.

V usage is TRBV5-1 and J usage is TRBJ2-1; tentative D call: TRBD2 (6 bases). V was clipped by 0 bases and J by 8 bases, with 24 bases between them. The CDR3 is 18 amino acids. Germline lookup yields CDR1 SGHRS and CDR2 YFSETQ. CDR3 amino acids: CASSLGTGAFDLSYEQFF. In DNA, the CDR3 is TGCGCCAGCAGCTTGGGCACGGGAGCATTTGATCTTTCCTATGAGCAGTTCTTC.

This clone has more than one count but fewer than ten. The CDR3 reads CASSYDRRRNTEAFF. CDR3 sequence (DNA): TGTGCCAGCAGCTACGACAGACGGAGGAACACTGAAGCTTTCTTT. The rearrangement joins TRBV5-6 to TRBJ1-1, with D tentatively TRBD1 (5 bases). Trimming took off 3 bases at V and 1 base at J, with 13 bases between the two ends. The germline gives CDR1 SGHDT, CDR2 YYEEEE. The CDR3 length is 15 residues.

The chain couples TRBV2 to TRBJ2-5, with TRBD2 identical over 16 bases. The V gene's germline CDR1 is SNHLY and CDR2 FYNNEI. Losses at the gene ends were 8 bases for V and 5 bases for J; bases not matched to a gene: 2. The CDR3 is made up of 14 amino acids. The CDR3 loop reads CASGTSGGAETQYF. The CDR3 DNA is TGTGCCAGCGGGACTAGCGGGGGGGCTGAGACCCAGTACTTC.

This chain joins TRBV5-1 and TRBJ1-1; D is uncertain. Germline V lookup: CDR1 SGHRS, CDR2 YFSETQ. This CDR3 contains 14 residues. With 0 bases removed from V and 1 base from J, the gap between germline ends came to 7 bases. Written as DNA, the CDR3 is TGCGCCAGCAGCTTGGGGACTGCGAACACTGAAGCTTTCTTT. Translated: CASSLGTANTEAFF. Filled out from reference TRBV5-1 and TRBJ1-1, the complete variable domain reads KAGVTQTPRYLIKTRGQQVTLSCSPISGHRSVSWYQQTPGQGLQFLFEYFSETQRNKGNFPGRFSGRQFSNSRSEMNVSTLELGDSALYLCASSLGTANTEAFFGQGTRLTVV.

This chain joins TRBV27 and TRBJ2-5; 7 bases are a match to TRBD1. J lost 2 bases, V lost 8 bases, and 11 bases had no gene match. The length of the CDR3 is 15 residues. CDR1 and CDR2 (germline): MNHEY, SMNVEV (reference sequence). The CDR3 sequence is CASAPVTGIQETQYF. CDR3 nucleotide sequence: TGTGCCAGCGCTCCGGTGACAGGGATTCAAGAGACCCAGTACTTC.

This clone appeared a few times. This sequence joins TRBV2 and TRBJ1-5, with D tentatively TRBD1 (6 bases). The CDR3 totals 14 residues. Germline V gives CDR1 SNHLY, CDR2 FYNNEI. The ends were cut back, 6 bases at V and 0 bases at J, with 9 bases in the middle. The CDR3 reads CASRDSLSNQPQHF. The DNA for the CDR3 is TGTGCCAGCAGGGACAGTCTTAGCAATCAGCCCCAGCATTTT.

The chain links TRBV2 to TRBJ1-1; D ambiguous. The CDR3 is 12 amino acids. Looked up from germline, CDR1 is SNHLY and CDR2 is FYNNEI. V shed 5 bases and J shed 5 bases, with 9 bases lying between them. The CDR3 sequence is CASSLRSTEAFF. For the CDR3, the DNA is TGTGCCAGCAGTCTTAGGAGTACTGAAGCTTTCTTT.

The chain couples TRBV29-1 to TRBJ1-1, with TRBD1 matching over 7 bases. With 5 bases clipped from V and 1 base from J, the junction kept 10 bases outside the gene matches. Per germline, CDR1 SQVTM and CDR2 ANQGSEA. The CDR3 has 15 residues. The CDR3 loop reads CSVLPPGQTNTEAFF. The CDR3 DNA reads TGCAGCGTTTTACCACCGGGACAGACGAACACTGAAGCTTTCTTT.

The chain combines TRBV24-1 with TRBJ2-7; possibly TRBD1 for D (6 bases). The CDR3 sequence is 15 residues long. The germline gives CDR1 KGHDR, CDR2 SFDVKD. The V end lost 2 bases, the J end lost 2 bases, and 12 bases lay between the germline ends. The CDR3 spells CATSDSRQVPYEQYF. The DNA for the CDR3 is TGTGCCACCAGTGATTCCCGACAGGTCCCCTACGAGCAGTACTTC.

The CDR3 DNA reads TGTGCCAGCAGCCAAGGACTAGCCGGTGAGCAGTTCTTC. It is translated as CASSQGLAGEQFF. This chain connects TRBV3-1 (or the pseudogene TRBV3-2) to TRBJ2-1, with 7 bases matching TRBD2. The length of the CDR3 is 13 residues. Germline loops: CDR1 LGHDT, CDR2 YNNKEL (reference sequence). The J segment lost 9 bases and the V segment lost 1 base, leaving 3 bases of the junction unmatched.

This clone came up once. V is TRBV2 and J is TRBJ2-3; D is perhaps TRBD2 (5 bases). Trimming shortened V by 4 bases and J by 10 bases, and 12 bases separated the two germline ends. The CDR3 has 12 residues. Germline V gives CDR1 SNHLY, CDR2 FYNNEI. CDR3 bases: TGTGCCAGCAGTGTGGACGGGAATGCGCAGTATTTT. It codes for CASSVDGNAQYF.

The rearrangement joins TRBV2 to TRBJ1-3; tentative D call: TRBD1 (6 bases). Germline lookup yields CDR1 SNHLY and CDR2 FYNNEI. V was shortened by 6 bases and J by 0 bases, with 12 bases between the two germline ends. The CDR3 consists of 15 residues. The DNA of the CDR3 is TGTGCCAGCAGAGAAAGGACAGTCTCTGGAAACACCATATATTTT. Protein sequence: CASRERTVSGNTIYF.

As DNA, the CDR3 is TGTGCCAGCAGCTTAGGGAGCGGGGGGTCTAACACCGGGGAGCTGTTTTTT. This sequence encodes CASSLGSGGSNTGELFF. The chain recombines TRBV11-2 with TRBJ2-2; 9 nucleotides align to TRBD2. J was trimmed by 2 bases and V by 1 base; bases with no gene match: 5. This CDR3 has 17 residues. Germline V CDR1 and CDR2: SGHAT, FQNNGV.

The chain is built from TRBV19 and TRBJ1-1; 11 bases fit TRBD1. There are 16 residues in the CDR3. Germline V CDR1 and CDR2: LNHDA, SQIVND (reference sequence). With V trimmed by 3 bases and J by 3 bases, 6 bases remained unmatched. This CDR3 reads CASSIRDRGKYTEAFF. CDR3 coding DNA: TGTGCCAGTAGTATCCGGGACAGGGGGAAATACACTGAAGCTTTCTTT.

The gene calls are TRBV24-1 and TRBJ2-6; 9 bases map to TRBD2. CDR3 length: 21 residues. V was pared by 3 bases and J by 0 bases, with 14 bases of the junction left unmatched. Per the germline V gene, CDR1 is KGHDR and CDR2 is SFDVKD. CDR3 residues: CATSDPAPGLASSSGANVLTF. The CDR3 DNA sequence: TGTGCCACCAGTGATCCGGCCCCGGGACTAGCCTCCTCCTCTGGGGCCAACGTCCTGACTTTC.

The chain has TRBV3-1 (or the pseudogene TRBV3-2) and TRBJ1-3; a weak D match, TRBD1 (6 bases). V was shortened by 0 bases and J by 2 bases, with 11 bases between the two germline ends. Per germline, CDR1 LGHDT and CDR2 YNNKEL (reference sequence). The CDR3 length is 16 residues. The CDR3 sequence is CASSQDLQGAGNTIYF. The DNA for the CDR3 is TGTGCCAGCAGCCAAGACTTACAGGGAGCTGGAAACACCATATATTTT.

The rearrangement uses TRBV7-9 and TRBJ2-5; D is unclear. Between the trimmed V and J ends, which lost 1 base and 4 bases, there was a span of 10 bases. Germline V lookup: CDR1 SEHNR, CDR2 FQNEAQ (reference sequence). This CDR3 region has 14 residues. DNA for the CDR3: TGTGCCAGCAGCTTAGGGAGTTTTCGAGAGACCCAGTACTTC. Residues: CASSLGSFRETQYF.